The 18 T cell receptor beta chains reported below all come from one sample, sequenced in a study of untreated major depressive disorder. General study points: Compared with controls, depressed patients showed more TRBV05-01 (Vbeta 5.1) usage in CD4+ T cells.

These receptors are not linked to any known antigen. The repertoire was sequenced with immunoSEQ multiplex PCR; TCRdb's copy has only in-frame clones and lacks some. The sample carries more than 25,000 clones, about 90% recorded once. The sample was CD4+ T cells from PBMCs. These receptors came from a woman in her 30s with major depressive disorder.

J is TRBJ2-5 and V is TRBV5-1; D remains unclear. CDR1 is SGHRS, CDR2 YFSETQ, per germline. The length of the CDR3 is 15 residues. Trimming removed 0 bases from V and 5 bases from J, with 14 bases in between. The CDR3 sequence: CASSLGDTTGETQYF. CDR3 in DNA: TGCGCCAGCAGCTTGGGAGATACTACTGGGGAGACCCAGTACTTC. Combining the CDR3 with reference TRBV5-1 and TRBJ2-5 gives the whole variable domain KAGVTQTPRYLIKTRGQQVTLSCSPISGHRSVSWYQQTPGQGLQFLFEYFSETQRNKGNFPGRFSGRQFSNSRSEMNVSTLELGDSALYLCASSLGDTTGETQYFGPGTRLLVL.

This sequence joins TRBV4-1 and TRBJ1-6; the D is unclear. V was clipped by 1 base and J by 0 bases, with 7 bases between them. Germline V gene data show CDR1 as MGHRA and CDR2 as YSYEKL. The CDR3 extends over 16 amino acids. The chain's CDR3 is CASSQGHLSYNSPLHF. CDR3 in DNA: TGCGCCAGCAGCCAAGGACACCTCTCCTATAATTCACCCCTCCACTTT.

The chain is built from TRBV2 and TRBJ2-7, with 7 bases lining up with TRBD1. Germline CDR1 reads SNHLY; CDR2 reads FYNNEI. This CDR3 region has 15 residues. Trimming cost V 3 bases and J 6 bases; bases outside gene matches: 11. The DNA for the CDR3 is TGTGCCAGCAGTGATAGGACAAAGGGGGCTCCCGAGCAGTACTTC. This encodes CASSDRTKGAPEQYF.

The chain uses TRBV6-6 and TRBJ1-1; 10 nucleotides align to TRBD1. Trimming cost V 2 bases and J 6 bases; bases outside gene matches: 3. This CDR3 spans 14 amino acids. Germline loops: CDR1 MNHNY, CDR2 SVGAGI (reference sequence). CDR3 region: CASSYPGQGSEAFF. In nucleotides, the CDR3 is TGTGCCAGCAGTTACCCGGGACAGGGGTCTGAAGCTTTCTTT.

This clone occurred once. The genes are TRBV10-3 and TRBJ1-1; a weak D match, TRBD1 (5 bases). V lost 5 bases and J 3 bases, leaving 10 bases between the germline ends. Looked up from germline, CDR1 is ENHRY and CDR2 is SYGVKD. CDR3 length: 13 residues. The CDR3 coding sequence is TGTGCCATCAGTCTGTTAGGGGACACTGAAGCTTTCTTT. As protein: CAISLLGDTEAFF.

This clone has a single count. The chain carries TRBV13 and TRBJ2-7; 7 bases are shared with TRBD1. There are 14 residues in the CDR3. CDR1 is PRHDT and CDR2 is FYEKMQ in the germline V gene (reference sequence). Trimming took 7 bases from V and 0 from J; bases not matched to a gene: 6. This chain's CDR3 is CASTLDRISYEQYF. The CDR3, as DNA: TGTGCCAGCACCTTGGACAGGATCTCCTACGAGCAGTACTTC.

The chain uses TRBV5-1 and TRBJ1-1; a possible D gene is TRBD1 (5 bases). Germline V gene data show CDR1 as SGHRS and CDR2 as YFSETQ. The CDR3 is made up of 14 amino acids. V was pared by 6 bases and J by 3 bases, with 15 bases between. DNA for the CDR3: TGCGCCAGCATATCCGACCTGGGGGACACTGAAGCTTTCTTT. This encodes CASISDLGDTEAFF. Drawing the rest from reference TRBV5-1 and TRBJ1-1, the complete variable domain is KAGVTQTPRYLIKTRGQQVTLSCSPISGHRSVSWYQQTPGQGLQFLFEYFSETQRNKGNFPGRFSGRQFSNSRSEMNVSTLELGDSALYLCASISDLGDTEAFFGQGTRLTVV.

The J gene is TRBJ2-3, the V gene TRBV4-3, with 12 bases that match TRBD1. V was pared by 2 bases and J by 9 bases, with 9 bases of the junction left unmatched. CDR1 LGHNA and CDR2 YSLEER come from the germline V gene. CDR3 length: 16 amino acids. This CDR3 reads CASSQLAGQGAGTQYF. CDR3 bases: TGCGCCAGCAGCCAATTAGCGGGACAGGGGGCTGGCACGCAGTATTTT.

The chain is built from TRBV9 and TRBJ1-3, with D possibly TRBD1 on 6 matching bases. The V end lost 8 bases, the J end lost 3 bases, and 18 bases lay between the germline ends. CDR3 length: 15 residues. From germline, CDR1 is SGDLS and CDR2 YYNGEE. Here the CDR3 reads CASGLGGTSGNTIYF. In DNA, the CDR3 is TGTGCCAGTGGATTAGGGGGTACGAGTGGAAACACCATATATTTT.

The chain uses TRBV2 and TRBJ1-1; 9 bases agree with TRBD1. Germline-derived CDR1 and CDR2 are SNHLY and FYNNEI. The CDR3 consists of 15 residues. Germline trimming cut 7 bases from V and 1 base from J; bases unmatched to any gene: 7. The CDR3 coding sequence is TGTGCCAGCACCAAAGACAGGGGGGAGAACACTGAAGCTTTCTTT. This encodes CASTKDRGENTEAFF.

V is TRBV5-6 and J is TRBJ1-1; D gene uncertain. There are 11 residues in the CDR3. CDR1 and CDR2 (germline): SGHDT, YYEEEE. Trimming shortened V by 2 bases and J by 8 bases, and 7 bases separated the two germline ends. CDR3 region: CASSFLGEAFF. CDR3 nucleotide sequence: TGTGCCAGCAGCTTTCTGGGGGAAGCTTTCTTT.

J is TRBJ1-2 and V is TRBV5-1; possibly TRBD1 for D (6 bases). Germline V lookup: CDR1 SGHRS, CDR2 YFSETQ. Between the trimmed V and J ends, which lost 0 bases and 7 bases, there was a span of 25 bases. The CDR3 has 18 residues. CDR3 nucleotide sequence: TGCGCCAGCAGCTTGGTCCCGAGTGGTACAGGGCGCGCTGGTGGCTACACCTTC. This encodes CASSLVPSGTGRAGGYTF.

Only a few counts were recorded for this clone. The rearrangement uses TRBV2 and TRBJ1-2; D not certain. The CDR3 extends over 13 amino acids. Germline V gives CDR1 SNHLY, CDR2 FYNNEI. Between the trimmed V and J ends, which lost 3 bases and 0 bases, there was a span of 5 bases. The CDR3 reads CASSEAANYGYTF. The CDR3, as DNA: TGTGCCAGCAGTGAGGCCGCTAACTATGGCTACACCTTC. Supplemented by reference TRBV2 and TRBJ1-2, the full variable domain reads EPEVTQTPSHQVTQMGQEVILRCVPISNHLYFYWYRQILGQKVEFLVSFYNNEISEKSEIFDDQFSVERPDGSNFTLKIRSTKLEDSAMYFCASSEAANYGYTFGSGTRLTVV.

V usage is TRBV7-9 and J usage is TRBJ1-2; the match to TRBD1 covers 7 bases. Germline V gene sequence: CDR1 SEHNR, CDR2 FQNEAQ (reference sequence). Trimming cost V 3 bases and J 4 bases; bases outside gene matches: 8. The CDR3 sequence is 15 residues long. The CDR3 loop reads CASSFERTGSYGYTF. As DNA, the CDR3 is TGTGCCAGCAGCTTCGAAAGGACAGGTAGCTATGGCTACACCTTC.

Written as DNA, the CDR3 is TGTGCCAGCAGGAAAACAGGGGGCGAGCAGTACTTC. Amino acid sequence: CASRKTGGEQYF. V and J are TRBV28 and TRBJ2-7, with 8 positions matching TRBD1. This CDR3 has 12 amino acids. The germline gives CDR1 MDHEN, CDR2 SYDVKM. V was clipped by 6 bases and J by 6 bases; unmatched bases: 4.

The chain combines TRBV10-3 with TRBJ2-7; D may be TRBD2 (6 bases). The germline V gene has CDR1 ENHRY and CDR2 SYGVKD. The V end was cut by 6 bases, the J end by 7 bases, with 31 bases between. This CDR3 spans 18 amino acids. Here the CDR3 DNA reads TGTGCCATCAGCCGGCGCGGGACTGGACAACAATCTAGCCTTGAGCAGTACTTC. Translating gives CAISRRGTGQQSSLEQYF.

This clone was detected a few times. The V and J genes are TRBV6-6 and TRBJ2-7, with D possibly being TRBD1 (6 bases). Germline lookup yields CDR1 MNHNY and CDR2 SVGAGI (reference sequence). V lost 6 bases, J lost 2 bases, and 14 bases lay in between. The CDR3 sequence is 14 residues long. CDR3 in amino acids: CASRSTGLAYEQYF. CDR3 coding DNA: TGTGCCAGCAGAAGCACAGGGTTAGCCTACGAGCAGTACTTC.

The chain uses TRBV29-1 and TRBJ2-5; weak D call: TRBD2 (5 bases). V lost 6 bases to trimming and J lost 5 bases, with 13 bases between them. Germline V gene data show CDR1 as SQVTM and CDR2 as ANQGSEA. This CDR3 has 12 residues. In DNA, the CDR3 is TGCAGCGTGGCTCGGGAATCTGAGACCCAGTACTTC. This codes for CSVARESETQYF.